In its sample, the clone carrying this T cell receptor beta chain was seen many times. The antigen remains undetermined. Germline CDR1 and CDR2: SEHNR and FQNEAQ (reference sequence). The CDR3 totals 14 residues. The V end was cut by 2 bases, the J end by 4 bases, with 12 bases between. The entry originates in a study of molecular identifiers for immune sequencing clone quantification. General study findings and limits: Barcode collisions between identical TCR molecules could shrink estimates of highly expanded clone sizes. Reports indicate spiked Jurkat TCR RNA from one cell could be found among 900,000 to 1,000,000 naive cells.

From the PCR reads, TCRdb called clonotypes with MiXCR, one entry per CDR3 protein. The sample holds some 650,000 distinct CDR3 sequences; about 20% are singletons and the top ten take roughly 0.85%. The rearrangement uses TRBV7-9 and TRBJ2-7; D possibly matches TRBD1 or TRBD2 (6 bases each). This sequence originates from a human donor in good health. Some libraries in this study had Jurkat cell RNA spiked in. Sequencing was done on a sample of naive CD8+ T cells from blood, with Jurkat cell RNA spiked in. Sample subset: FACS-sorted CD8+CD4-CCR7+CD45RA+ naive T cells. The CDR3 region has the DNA TGTGCCAGCAGCTTATCCGGGGGCTGGTACGAGCAGTACTTC. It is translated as CASSLSGGWYEQYF.